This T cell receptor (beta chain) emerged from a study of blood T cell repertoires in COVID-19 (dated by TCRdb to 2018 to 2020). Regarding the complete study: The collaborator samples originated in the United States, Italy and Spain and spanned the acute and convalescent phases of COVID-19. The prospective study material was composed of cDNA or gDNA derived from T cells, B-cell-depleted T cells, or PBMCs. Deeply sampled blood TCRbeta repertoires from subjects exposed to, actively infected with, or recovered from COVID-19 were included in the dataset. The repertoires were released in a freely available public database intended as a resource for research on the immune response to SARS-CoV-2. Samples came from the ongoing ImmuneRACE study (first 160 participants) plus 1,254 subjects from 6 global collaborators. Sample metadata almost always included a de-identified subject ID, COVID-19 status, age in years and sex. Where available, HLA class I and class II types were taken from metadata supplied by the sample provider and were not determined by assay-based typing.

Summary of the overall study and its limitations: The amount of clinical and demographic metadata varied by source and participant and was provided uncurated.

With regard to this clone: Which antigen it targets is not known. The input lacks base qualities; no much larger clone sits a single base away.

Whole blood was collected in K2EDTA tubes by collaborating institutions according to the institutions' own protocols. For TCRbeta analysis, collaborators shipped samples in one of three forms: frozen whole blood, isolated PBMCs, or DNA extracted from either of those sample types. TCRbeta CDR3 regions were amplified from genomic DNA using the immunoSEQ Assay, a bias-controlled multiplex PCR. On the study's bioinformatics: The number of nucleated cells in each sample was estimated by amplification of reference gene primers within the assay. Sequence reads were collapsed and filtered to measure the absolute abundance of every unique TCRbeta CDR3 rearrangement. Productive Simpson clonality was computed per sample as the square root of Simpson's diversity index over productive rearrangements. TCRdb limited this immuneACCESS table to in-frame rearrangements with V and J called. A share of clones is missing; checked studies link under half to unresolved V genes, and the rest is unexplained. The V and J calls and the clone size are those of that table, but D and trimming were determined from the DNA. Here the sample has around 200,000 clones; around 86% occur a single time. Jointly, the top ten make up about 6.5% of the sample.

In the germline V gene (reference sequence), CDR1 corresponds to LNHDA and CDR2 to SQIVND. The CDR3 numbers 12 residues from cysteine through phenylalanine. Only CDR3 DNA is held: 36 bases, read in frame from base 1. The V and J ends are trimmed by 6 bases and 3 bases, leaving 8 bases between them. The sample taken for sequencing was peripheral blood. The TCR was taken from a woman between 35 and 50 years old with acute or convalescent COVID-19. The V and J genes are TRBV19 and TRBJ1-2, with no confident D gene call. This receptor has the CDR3 CASRVDYYGYTF. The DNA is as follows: TGTGCCAGTAGAGTCGACTACTATGGCTACACCTTC.